A selection of T cell receptor beta chains follows, all from one sample in a study of cytomegalovirus exposure and HLA in healthy donors. Produced via immunoSEQ multiplex PCR; TCRdb's table is partial and in-frame only. The table shows about 150,000 clones, with roughly 79% occurring only once. The sequencing input was PBMCs. These receptors all come from a man younger than 30 in good health and CMV-seronegative. Each CDR3 is given with its conserved first and last residue. A D gene is named only where the DNA matches it firmly. Clone size is not always given. Where it is, it says once, few, many or a class for expanded clones.

J gene	D gene	clone size	V gene	CDR3 protein	CDR3 DNA
TRBJ2-7	NA	NA	TRBV11-2	CASSLESGVVGYEQYF	TGTGCCAGCAGCTTAGAGTCGGGTGTAGTAGGCTACGAGCAGTACTTC
TRBJ2-3	NA	NA	TRBV5-1	CASSLAPAGDTDTQYF	TGCGCCAGCAGCTTGGCGCCGGCCGGGGACACAGATACGCAGTATTTT
TRBJ1-1	NA	NA	TRBV10-2	CASTPGSNTEAFF	TGCGCCAGCACTCCAGGGTCGAACACTGAAGCTTTCTTT
TRBJ1-2	NA	NA	TRBV5-1	CASSLVAGSNYGYTF	TGCGCCAGCAGCTTGGTAGCGGGATCTAACTATGGCTACACCTTC
TRBJ1-5	TRBD1	NA	TRBV5-1	CASSLEAGGGNQPQHF	TGCGCCAGCAGCTTGGAGGCAGGGGGCGGCAATCAGCCCCAGCATTTT
TRBJ1-1	TRBD1	NA	TRBV5-4	CASSFTGGSEAFF	TGTGCCAGCAGCTTCACAGGGGGGAGTGAAGCTTTCTTT
TRBJ1-5	TRBD1	NA	TRBV6-5	CASRQGMSNQPQHF	TGTGCCAGCCGACAGGGGATGAGCAATCAGCCCCAGCATTTT
TRBJ1-2	TRBD1	NA	TRBV6-1	CASSFTGARYGYTF	TGTGCCAGCAGTTTTACAGGGGCTCGGTATGGCTACACCTTC
TRBJ1-4	TRBD1	few	TRBV7-9	CASSQGQGAEKLFF	TGTGCCAGCAGCCAGGGACAGGGGGCTGAAAAACTGTTTTTT
TRBJ2-5	NA	NA	TRBV25-1	CASSRIGAATDQETQYF	TGTGCCAGCAGTCGAATAGGAGCCGCCACCGACCAAGAGACCCAGTACTTC